The 18 T cell receptor beta chains reported below all come from one sample, sequenced in a study of blood T cell repertoires in COVID-19. The assay was immunoSEQ multiplex PCR, and TCRdb's table has in-frame clones only and misses some. The sample includes under 300,000 clones, around 90% of them seen just once. Sequencing was done on a sample of PBMCs or T cells enriched from blood (not recorded which). All receptors come from a woman aged 45 to 65 who had recovered from COVID-19.

The chain combines TRBV27 with TRBJ2-3, with a tentative D call TRBD2 (5 bases). This CDR3 spans 13 amino acids. V gave up 7 bases and J gave up 5 bases, with 13 bases separating them. Germline V CDR1 and CDR2: MNHEY, SMNVEV (reference sequence). CDR3 coding DNA: TGTGCCAGCACACTATACCGGGGAGATACGCAGTATTTT. This translates into CASTLYRGDTQYF.

The rearrangement links TRBV5-1 to TRBJ1-1, with TRBD1 identical over 10 bases. J was trimmed by 5 bases and V by 6 bases; bases with no gene match: 1. The CDR3 is 12 amino acids. Germline V gene lookup returns CDR1 SGHRS and CDR2 YFSETQ. The chain's CDR3 is CASTGQGTEAFF. As DNA, the CDR3 is TGCGCCAGCACGGGACAGGGGACTGAAGCTTTCTTT.

As concerns this clone: The same CDR3 also results from other DNA sequences found in this sample. The chain has TRBV27 and TRBJ1-2; 9 bases are shared with TRBD1. J gave up 8 bases and V 4 bases, and 5 bases lay outside the gene matches. Per germline, CDR1 MNHEY and CDR2 SMNVEV (reference sequence). The CDR3 is 13 amino acids. The CDR3 coding sequence is TGTGCCAGCAGTTCGGACAGGGGAAGGGGCTACACCTTC. Amino acids: CASSSDRGRGYTF.

The rearrangement links TRBV7-9 to TRBJ1-4, with D uncertain. The CDR3 spans 14 residues. Germline assignment: CDR1 SEHNR and CDR2 FQNEAQ (reference sequence). V was shortened by 5 bases and J by 2 bases, with 9 bases between the two germline ends. The DNA of the CDR3 is TGTGCCAGCAGCGACTCGGCCACTAATGAAAAACTGTTTTTT. Residues: CASSDSATNEKLFF.

The chain is built from TRBV5-4 and TRBJ2-1; no clear D. This CDR3 comprises 14 residues. Trimming pared 0 bases from V and 8 bases from J, leaving 12 bases between. The germline V gene has CDR1 SGHNT and CDR2 YYREEE (reference sequence). The CDR3 region is CASSLGSLKDEQFF. CDR3 DNA: TGTGCCAGCAGCTTGGGTAGCCTGAAGGATGAGCAGTTCTTC. Combining the CDR3 with reference TRBV5-4 and TRBJ2-1 gives the whole variable domain ETGVTQSPTHLIKTRGQQVTLRCSSQSGHNTVSWYQQALGQGPQFIFQYYREEENGRGNFPPRFSGLQFPNYSSELNVNALELDDSALYLCASSLGSLKDEQFFGPGTRLTVL.

This chain connects TRBV18 to TRBJ1-1, with 7 positions matching TRBD1. From germline, CDR1 is KGHSH and CDR2 LQKENI. V gave up 3 bases and J gave up 4 bases; unmatched junction bases: 8. This CDR3 spans 15 amino acids. In DNA form, the CDR3 reads TGTGCCAGCTCACCCTCTCAGGGGGTAGTCACTGAAGCTTTCTTT. This encodes CASSPSQGVVTEAFF.

The chain joins TRBV10-1 to TRBJ2-7; weak D call: TRBD2 (5 bases). Germline V gene data show CDR1 as WNHNN and CDR2 as SYGVQD (reference sequence). This CDR3 has 13 residues. Trimming removed 8 bases at V and 3 bases at J, with 14 bases between. The CDR3 bases are TGCGCCAGCTCGGAGGCCACAAACTACGAGCAGTACTTC. It is translated as CASSEATNYEQYF.

The genes are TRBV28 and TRBJ1-3, with a possible D match to TRBD1 (6 bases). The V gene lost 6 bases and the J gene lost 0 bases, with 12 bases spanning the gap. Germline V CDR1 and CDR2: MDHEN, SYDVKM. This CDR3 has 15 amino acids. CDR3 protein: CASSPGALSGNTIYF. In DNA form, the CDR3 reads TGTGCCAGCAGCCCAGGGGCCCTCTCTGGAAACACCATATATTTT.

This chain joins TRBV7-2 and TRBJ2-3; no reliable D call. Germline CDR1 reads SGHTA; CDR2 reads FQGNSA. CDR3 size: 11 residues. V was shortened by 4 bases and J by 5 bases, with 4 bases between the two germline ends. CDR3 amino acids: CASSSIDTQYF. The CDR3 DNA sequence: TGTGCCAGCAGCTCCATAGATACGCAGTATTTT.

V is TRBV10-3 and J is TRBJ2-4, with 7 bases identical to TRBD1. This CDR3 region has 12 residues. The J segment lost 4 bases and the V segment lost 9 bases, leaving 3 bases of the junction unmatched. Germline V gene lookup returns CDR1 ENHRY and CDR2 SYGVKD. CDR3 region: CAMQDRKNIQYF. CDR3 in DNA: TGTGCCATGCAGGACAGGAAAAACATTCAGTACTTC.

J is TRBJ2-3 and V is TRBV11-1, with D possibly being TRBD2 (6 bases). The V and J ends lost 3 bases and 0 bases respectively, with 7 bases between them. From germline, CDR1 is SGHAT and CDR2 FQDESV (reference sequence). This CDR3 spans 14 amino acids. CDR3 DNA: TGTGCCAGCAGCTTGGGACTGAGCACAGATACGCAGTATTTT. Translated, it gives CASSLGLSTDTQYF. The full variable domain, with the rest looked up from reference TRBV11-1 and TRBJ2-3, is EAEVAQSPRYKITEKSQAVAFWCDPISGHATLYWYRQILGQGPELLVQFQDESVVDDSQLPKDRFSAERLKGVDSTLKIQPAELGDSAMYLCASSLGLSTDTQYFGPGTRLTVL.

This clone was seen just once. The chain employs TRBV4-1 and TRBJ2-1; TRBD2 might be the D (6 bases). Looked up from germline, CDR1 is MGHRA and CDR2 is YSYEKL. CDR3 size: 16 residues. V lost 2 bases and J lost 0, with 11 bases in between. The CDR3 loop is CASSQRGGPSYNEQFF. The CDR3 DNA sequence: TGCGCCAGCAGCCAAAGAGGAGGGCCCTCCTACAATGAGCAGTTCTTC.

V and J are TRBV28 and TRBJ1-1, with a possible D match to TRBD1 (6 bases). This CDR3 has 15 amino acids. The germline V gene encodes CDR1 MDHEN and CDR2 SYDVKM. V was pared by 8 bases and J by 1 base, with 17 bases between. DNA for the CDR3: TGTGCCAGCTCCCTGGGGGGGGCGCAGAACACTGAAGCTTTCTTT. Protein: CASSLGGAQNTEAFF.

V gene TRBV11-3 combines with J gene TRBJ2-7; D gene unclear. Germline V gene sequence: CDR1 SGHNT, CDR2 YENEEA. This CDR3 region has 10 residues. V shed 7 bases and J shed 5 bases, with 6 bases lying between them. CDR3 sequence (DNA): TGTGCCAGCATCCCCGACGAGCAGTACTTC. This codes for CASIPDEQYF.

The chain recombines TRBV14 with TRBJ1-2; D perhaps matches TRBD1 (6 bases). Germline CDR1 and CDR2: SGHDN and FVKESK. The CDR3 has 14 residues. Between the trimmed V and J ends, which lost 4 bases and 5 bases, there was a span of 14 bases. CDR3 protein: CASSPFWDIYGYTF. The CDR3 bases are TGTGCCAGCAGCCCTTTCTGGGACATATATGGCTACACCTTC.

The chain is built from TRBV6-1 and TRBJ2-1; 9 nucleotides align to TRBD1. V shed 2 bases and J 3 bases; nucleotides not matched to a gene: 8. The CDR3 is 17 residues long. CDR1 is MNHNS and CDR2 is SASEGT in the germline V gene. CDR3 coding DNA: TGTGCCAGCAGTGAATGGTTTGGGGGACAGGGCTACAATGAGCAGTTCTTC. Encoded protein: CASSEWFGGQGYNEQFF.

The CDR3 nucleotides are TGTGCCTGGACTCCTCAGAGGGGGGAAGCTTTCTTT. It codes for CAWTPQRGEAFF. The chain carries TRBV30 and TRBJ1-1; perhaps TRBD1 as D (6 bases). The CDR3 contains 12 residues. Trimming took off 4 bases at V and 8 bases at J, with 14 bases between the two ends. Per the germline V gene, CDR1 is GTSNPN and CDR2 is SVGIG (reference sequence).

The V gene is TRBV28, the J gene TRBJ1-2, with D maybe TRBD1 (6 bases). The CDR3 contains 16 residues. V dropped 3 bases and J dropped 0 bases, with 14 bases sitting between them. Germline assignment: CDR1 MDHEN and CDR2 SYDVKM. CDR3 nucleotide sequence: TGTGCCAGCAGTTTGTTGGGCAGGGACACTAACTATGGCTACACCTTC. Protein sequence: CASSLLGRDTNYGYTF.